Shown below are 28 T cell receptor beta chains from a single sample sequenced in a study of shared clonotypes between healthy human individuals. Using immunoSEQ multiplex PCR, the repertoire was profiled, and TCRdb retains in-frame clones only, with some absent. The sample has more than 450,000 clones; approximately 79% are singletons. Sequencing input: PBMCs. The receptor set was obtained from a woman between 35 and 50 years old in good health. Some clones in this sample may be carry-over from other donors' samples.

The chain couples TRBV9 to TRBJ2-5; 12 bases are a match to TRBD2. The CDR3 covers 16 residues. The V and J ends lost 0 bases and 2 bases, in that order; junction bases with no gene match: 2. The germline gives CDR1 SGDLS, CDR2 YYNGEE. The CDR3 DNA is TGTGCCAGCAGCGTAGGCGGGACTAGCGGGCAAGAGACCCAGTACTTC. Translated, it gives CASSVGGTSGQETQYF. Looking up the rest from reference TRBV9 and TRBJ2-5 gives the full variable domain: DSGVTQTPKHLITATGQRVTLRCSPRSGDLSVYWYQQSLDQGLQFLIQYYNGEERAKGNILERFSAQQFPDLHSELNLSSLELGDSALYFCASSVGGTSGQETQYFGPGTRLLVL.

This chain connects TRBV6-1 to TRBJ2-1, with 8 bases aligning to TRBD1. CDR3 length: 13 amino acids. The germline V gene has CDR1 MNHNS and CDR2 SASEGT. Unmatched junction bases numbered 9, after V lost 7 bases and J lost 10 bases. Here the CDR3 reads CASTRQGAGEQFF. DNA of the CDR3: TGTGCCAGCACAAGGCAGGGGGCCGGCGAGCAGTTCTTC.

This clone was observed a handful of times. The J gene is TRBJ2-3, the V gene TRBV27, with D unresolved. CDR3 length: 14 amino acids. Trimming stripped 3 bases from V and 2 bases from J, with 9 bases between. Germline V gene sequence: CDR1 MNHEY, CDR2 SMNVEV (reference sequence). The CDR3 DNA reads as TGTGCCAGCAGTTTTATCGCGTTCACAGATACGCAGTATTTT. The encoded protein is CASSFIAFTDTQYF.

This clone was recorded only once. CDR3 amino acids: CASRFYGTAPNYGYTF. The CDR3 region has the DNA TGTGCCAGTAGATTCTACGGGACAGCTCCTAACTATGGCTACACCTTC. This sequence joins TRBV19 and TRBJ1-2; 7 bases align to TRBD1. CDR1 and CDR2 (germline): LNHDA, SQIVND (reference sequence). The trim removed 6 bases at V and 0 bases at J, leaving 10 bases unmatched. The CDR3 consists of 16 residues.

The V call is TRBV19, the J call TRBJ1-2; possible D gene TRBD1, 5 bases. The germline V gene has CDR1 LNHDA and CDR2 SQIVND (reference sequence). The ends were cut back, 5 bases at V and 0 bases at J, with 16 bases in the middle. This CDR3 is 16 amino acids long. CDR3 DNA sequence: TGTGCCAGTAGTGATCGCGTCAGGGAGGCTAACTATGGCTACACCTTC. Translated, it gives CASSDRVREANYGYTF.

The chain joins TRBV11-2 to TRBJ1-1, with D tentatively TRBD1 (5 bases). Germline loops: CDR1 SGHAT, CDR2 FQNNGV. There are 14 residues in the CDR3. Trimming shortened V by 4 bases and J by 3 bases, and 12 bases separated the two germline ends. The CDR3 DNA is TGTGCCAGCAGCTGGGGGTGGATGGACACTGAAGCTTTCTTT. It yields the protein CASSWGWMDTEAFF. The complete variable domain, with remaining parts taken from reference TRBV11-2 and TRBJ1-1, reads EAGVAQSPRYKIIEKRQSVAFWCNPISGHATLYWYQQILGQGPKLLIQFQNNGVVDDSQLPKDRFSAERLKGVDSTLKIQPAKLEDSAVYLCASSWGWMDTEAFFGQGTRLTVV.

The V and J genes are TRBV5-1 and TRBJ2-7; 8 nucleotides align to TRBD1. V lost 4 bases and J lost 3; bases outside the gene matches: 6. Germline values: CDR1 SGHRS, CDR2 YFSETQ. This CDR3 is 14 amino acids long. In DNA, the CDR3 is TGCGCCAGCAGCACAATGACAGGGGTCTACGAGCAGTACTTC. Amino acid sequence: CASSTMTGVYEQYF.

In its sample, this clone was seen a few times. The rearrangement joins TRBV5-1 to TRBJ2-7, with no clear D. V was trimmed by 3 bases and J by 6 bases, leaving 10 bases between them. The CDR3 totals 12 residues. Germline assignment: CDR1 SGHRS and CDR2 YFSETQ. This chain's CDR3 is CASSSYLGEQYF. DNA of the CDR3: TGCGCCAGCAGCTCTTACCTGGGCGAGCAGTACTTC. The variable domain in full, with the rest retrieved from reference TRBV5-1 and TRBJ2-7, is KAGVTQTPRYLIKTRGQQVTLSCSPISGHRSVSWYQQTPGQGLQFLFEYFSETQRNKGNFPGRFSGRQFSNSRSEMNVSTLELGDSALYLCASSSYLGEQYFGPGTRLTVT.

This clone was found a few times. The chain uses TRBV5-4 and TRBJ2-3, with D perhaps TRBD2 (6 bases). V was clipped by 1 base and J by 6 bases, with 15 bases between them. The germline V gene encodes CDR1 SGHNT and CDR2 YYREEE (reference sequence). The CDR3 extends over 15 amino acids. Here the CDR3 DNA reads TGTGCCAGCAGCTTGCCGGGAGAGGGTCCCGATACGCAGTATTTT. Protein: CASSLPGEGPDTQYF.

V usage is TRBV11-3 and J usage is TRBJ2-3; 8 nucleotides line up with TRBD1. Per the germline V gene, CDR1 is SGHNT and CDR2 is YENEEA. J was trimmed by 3 bases and V by 8 bases; bases with no gene match: 4. The length of the CDR3 is 13 residues. CDR3 protein: CASSRTGTDTQYF. The CDR3, as DNA: TGTGCCAGCTCCCGGACAGGGACAGATACGCAGTATTTT.

This clone was recorded many times. The chain uses TRBV7-9 and TRBJ2-1, with 12 positions matching TRBD1. The germline V gene encodes CDR1 SEHNR and CDR2 FQNEAQ (reference sequence). The CDR3 covers 16 residues. Trimming took 0 bases from V and 12 from J; bases not matched to a gene: 9. CDR3 residues: CASSLALGQGAGGQFF. DNA of the CDR3: TGTGCCAGCAGCTTAGCGTTGGGACAGGGGGCTGGTGGGCAGTTCTTC.

The chain has TRBV27 and TRBJ1-5; no clear D. V lost 6 bases, J lost 4 bases, and 10 bases lay in between. Germline lookup yields CDR1 MNHEY and CDR2 SMNVEV (reference sequence). The CDR3 length is 13 residues. DNA for the CDR3: TGTGCCAGCAGGGAGTTGGGGAATCAGCCCCAGCATTTT. This codes for CASRELGNQPQHF.

This sequence joins TRBV5-1 and TRBJ1-1, with D possibly being TRBD1 (6 bases). The germline V and J ends were trimmed by 0 bases and 3 bases, with 9 bases remaining between them. Per germline, CDR1 SGHRS and CDR2 YFSETQ. This CDR3 is built from 14 residues. The CDR3 nucleotides are TGCGCCAGCAGCTTGGACAGGGTTGACACTGAAGCTTTCTTT. Its protein product is CASSLDRVDTEAFF.

The rearrangement links TRBV10-3 to TRBJ2-1; maybe TRBD1 (5 bases). Deletions cut 0 bases from V and 9 bases from J, with 12 bases between. The CDR3 totals 14 residues. Per the germline V gene, CDR1 is ENHRY and CDR2 is SYGVKD. The CDR3 reads CAISESKGQGEQFF. As DNA, the CDR3 is TGTGCCATCAGTGAGTCTAAAGGGCAGGGTGAGCAGTTCTTC.

This clone was seen a single time. This chain joins TRBV4-3 and TRBJ2-7, with TRBD1 as a possible D gene (5 bases). Trimming removed 3 bases from V and 0 bases from J, with 9 bases in between. The CDR3 covers 14 residues. CDR1 is LGHNA and CDR2 is YSLEER in the germline V gene. The CDR3 loop is CASSQADSSYEQYF. The CDR3, as DNA: TGCGCCAGCAGCCAGGCTGACAGCTCCTACGAGCAGTACTTC.

This clone was detected only a few times. V is TRBV30 and J is TRBJ1-5; D might be TRBD1 (6 bases). CDR3 length: 14 amino acids. V was pared by 1 base and J by 5 bases, with 12 bases between. Germline V lookup: CDR1 GTSNPN, CDR2 SVGIG (reference sequence). CDR3 sequence (DNA): TGTGCCTGGAGTGATGGACAGCCCGATCAGCCCCAGCATTTT. The encoded protein is CAWSDGQPDQPQHF.

The chain couples TRBV7-9 to TRBJ2-1; 7 bases fit TRBD2. The CDR3 consists of 16 residues. Germline CDR1 SEHNR, CDR2 FQNEAQ (reference sequence). V lost 5 bases to trimming and J lost 8 bases; unmatched junction nucleotides: 15. CDR3: CASSRNQGGFKDEQFF. The CDR3 coding sequence is TGTGCCAGCAGCCGCAACCAGGGAGGGTTTAAGGATGAGCAGTTCTTC.

This clone has more than one count but fewer than ten. The chain combines TRBV4-1 with TRBJ2-2; D gene uncertain. The V and J ends lost 1 base and 5 bases respectively, with 17 bases between them. The V gene's germline CDR1 is MGHRA and CDR2 YSYEKL. The CDR3 contains 17 residues. The CDR3 nucleotides are TGCGCCAGCAGCCAAGTTGACCTTTTTTCGCGGACCGGGGAGCTGTTTTTT. Amino acid sequence: CASSQVDLFSRTGELFF.

The chain is built from TRBV7-2 and TRBJ2-2; D uncertain. The V end lost 2 bases, the J end lost 8 bases, and 3 bases lay between the germline ends. The CDR3 loop spans 11 amino acids. The V gene's germline CDR1 is SGHTA and CDR2 FQGNSA. CDR3 DNA: TGTGCCAGCAGCTTAATGGGGGAGCTGTTTTTT. This translates into CASSLMGELFF.

The genes are TRBV7-9 and TRBJ2-7, with 8 nucleotides matching TRBD1. The V and J ends lost 1 base and 6 bases, in that order; junction bases with no gene match: 8. This CDR3 comprises 15 residues. CDR1 and CDR2 from the germline V gene are SEHNR and FQNEAQ (reference sequence). In nucleotides, the CDR3 is TGTGCCAGCAGCTTAGACTTGCAGGGGGCTTCCGAGCAGTACTTC. Translated: CASSLDLQGASEQYF.

This chain connects TRBV4-2 to TRBJ2-7; 12 bases align to TRBD2. With V trimmed by 1 base and J by 3 bases, 1 base remained unmatched. There are 15 residues in the CDR3. Per germline, CDR1 LGHNA and CDR2 YNFKEQ. DNA for the CDR3: TGTGCCAGCAGCCAAGGGACTAGCGGGGACTACGAGCAGTACTTC. Translating it yields CASSQGTSGDYEQYF.

The chain uses TRBV19 and TRBJ2-7; TRBD1 matches 8 bases. CDR1 and CDR2 from the germline V gene are LNHDA and SQIVND (reference sequence). The CDR3 totals 14 residues. V was pared by 4 bases and J by 2 bases, with 4 bases of the junction left unmatched. The CDR3 DNA is TGTGCCAGTAGTAACCAGGACAGGGCCTACGAGCAGTACTTC. Its translation: CASSNQDRAYEQYF.

This clone came up a few times. V and J are TRBV5-6 and TRBJ2-7; D not certain. The CDR3 runs to 13 residues. V lost 4 bases and J lost 5, with 13 bases in between. The germline gives CDR1 SGHDT, CDR2 YYEEEE. The CDR3 coding sequence is TGTGCCAGCAGCCTCTCCTCCATCCACGAGCAGTACTTC. It is translated as CASSLSSIHEQYF.

The CDR3 loop reads CASSQSPQAGEKLFF. The CDR3 region has the DNA TGCGCCAGCAGCCAATCTCCCCAGGCAGGAGAAAAACTGTTTTTT. The rearrangement joins TRBV4-1 to TRBJ1-4; D not resolved. In germline, CDR1 is MGHRA, CDR2 YSYEKL. Trimming took off 2 bases at V and 8 bases at J, with 15 bases between the two ends. The length of the CDR3 is 15 residues.

This clone occurred a few times. The chain employs TRBV30 and TRBJ1-2; D uncertain. The CDR3 extends over 12 amino acids. Germline lookup yields CDR1 GTSNPN and CDR2 SVGIG (reference sequence). V lost 8 bases and J lost 8, with 18 bases in between. The DNA of the CDR3 is TGTGCCGCGCCAACACCGCCGGGGGGCTACACCTTC. It yields the protein CAAPTPPGGYTF.

The V gene is TRBV9, the J gene TRBJ2-2; 12 nucleotides align to TRBD1. V shed 3 bases and J 3 bases; nucleotides not matched to a gene: 9. The CDR3 runs to 18 residues. Germline lookup yields CDR1 SGDLS and CDR2 YYNGEE. The CDR3 bases are TGTGCCAGCAGCGCCCGGACTGGGACAGGGGGCCACACCGGGGAGCTGTTTTTT. Protein product: CASSARTGTGGHTGELFF. The full variable domain, with the rest looked up from reference TRBV9 and TRBJ2-2, is DSGVTQTPKHLITATGQRVTLRCSPRSGDLSVYWYQQSLDQGLQFLIQYYNGEERAKGNILERFSAQQFPDLHSELNLSSLELGDSALYFCASSARTGTGGHTGELFFGEGSRLTVL.

This sequence joins TRBV28 and TRBJ2-2; D ambiguous. The germline V and J ends were trimmed by 6 bases and 3 bases, with 14 bases remaining between them. The CDR3 runs to 15 residues. CDR1 is MDHEN, CDR2 SYDVKM, per germline. The DNA for the CDR3 is TGTGCCAGCAGGCGCACCGACCACTACACCGGGGAGCTGTTTTTT. It yields the protein CASRRTDHYTGELFF.

V is TRBV27 and J is TRBJ1-1; D might be TRBD1 (5 bases). There are 15 residues in the CDR3. Germline V gene data show CDR1 as MNHEY and CDR2 as SMNVEV (reference sequence). The germline V and J ends were trimmed by 6 bases and 4 bases, with 18 bases remaining between them. This chain's CDR3 is CASRSFGTGGTEAFF. Written as DNA, the CDR3 is TGTGCCAGCAGGTCATTTGGCACCGGGGGCACTGAAGCTTTCTTT.